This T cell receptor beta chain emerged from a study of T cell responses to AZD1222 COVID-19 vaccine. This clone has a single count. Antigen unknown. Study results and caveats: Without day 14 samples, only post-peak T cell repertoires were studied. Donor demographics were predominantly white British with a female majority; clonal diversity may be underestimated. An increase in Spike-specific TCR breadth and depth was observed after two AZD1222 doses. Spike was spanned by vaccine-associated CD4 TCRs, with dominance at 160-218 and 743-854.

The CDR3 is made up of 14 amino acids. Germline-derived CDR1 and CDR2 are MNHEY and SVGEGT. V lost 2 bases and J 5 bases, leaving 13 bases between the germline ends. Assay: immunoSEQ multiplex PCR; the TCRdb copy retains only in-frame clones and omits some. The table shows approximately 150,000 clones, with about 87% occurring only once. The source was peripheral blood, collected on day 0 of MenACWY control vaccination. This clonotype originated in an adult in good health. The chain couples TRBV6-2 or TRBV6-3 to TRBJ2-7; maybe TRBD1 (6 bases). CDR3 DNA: TGTGCCAGCAGTTACCCGGACAGCTCGGACGAGCAGTACTTC. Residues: CASSYPDSSDEQYF.